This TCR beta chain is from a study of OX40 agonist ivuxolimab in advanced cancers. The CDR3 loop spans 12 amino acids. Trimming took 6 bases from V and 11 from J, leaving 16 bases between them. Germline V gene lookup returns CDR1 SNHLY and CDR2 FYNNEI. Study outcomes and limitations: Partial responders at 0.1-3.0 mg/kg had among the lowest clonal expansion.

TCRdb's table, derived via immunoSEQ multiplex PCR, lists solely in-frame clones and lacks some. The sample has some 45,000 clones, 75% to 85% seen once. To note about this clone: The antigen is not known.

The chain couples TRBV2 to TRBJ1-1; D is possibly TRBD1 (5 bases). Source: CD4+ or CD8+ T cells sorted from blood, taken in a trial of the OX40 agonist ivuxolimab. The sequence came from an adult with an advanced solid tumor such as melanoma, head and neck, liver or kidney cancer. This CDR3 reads CASRMDGRDAFF. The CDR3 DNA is TGTGCCAGCAGGATGGACGGGAGGGACGCTTTCTTT.